This T cell receptor beta chain was sequenced during a study of blood T cell repertoires in COVID-19. On the study more broadly: Collection of acute and convalescent COVID-19 samples took place in the United States, Italy and Spain. PBMCs, B-cell-depleted T cells, or T cells provided the cDNA or gDNA that made up the material.

Per the original data handling: Quantification of nucleated cells was approximated via reference gene primer amplification. Only in-frame clones appear in the TCRdb table, and some are missing; sequencing was by immunoSEQ multiplex PCR. V, J and clone size were drawn from that table, and D and trimming were deduced from the DNA. The sample has around 160,000 clones; roughly nine tenths are singletons. The source of this sequence is a man aged 55 to 70 with acute or convalescent COVID-19. The sequenced material came from peripheral blood.

The CDR3 nucleotides are TGTGCCAGCACCGCAGGTCCCGGGGAGCTGTTTTTT. Translating gives CASTAGPGELFF. The rearrangement links TRBV25-1 to TRBJ2-2; D is unresolved. This CDR3 has 12 amino acids. CDR1 is MGHDK and CDR2 is SYGVNS in the germline V gene. The V and J ends lost 7 bases and 6 bases respectively, with 9 bases between them. The variable domain in full, with the rest retrieved from reference TRBV25-1 and TRBJ2-2, is EADIYQTPRYLVIGTGKKITLECSQTMGHDKMYWYQQDPGMELHLIHYSYGVNSTEKGDLSSESTVSRIRTEHFPLTLESARPSHTSQYLCASTAGPGELFFGEGSRLTVL.